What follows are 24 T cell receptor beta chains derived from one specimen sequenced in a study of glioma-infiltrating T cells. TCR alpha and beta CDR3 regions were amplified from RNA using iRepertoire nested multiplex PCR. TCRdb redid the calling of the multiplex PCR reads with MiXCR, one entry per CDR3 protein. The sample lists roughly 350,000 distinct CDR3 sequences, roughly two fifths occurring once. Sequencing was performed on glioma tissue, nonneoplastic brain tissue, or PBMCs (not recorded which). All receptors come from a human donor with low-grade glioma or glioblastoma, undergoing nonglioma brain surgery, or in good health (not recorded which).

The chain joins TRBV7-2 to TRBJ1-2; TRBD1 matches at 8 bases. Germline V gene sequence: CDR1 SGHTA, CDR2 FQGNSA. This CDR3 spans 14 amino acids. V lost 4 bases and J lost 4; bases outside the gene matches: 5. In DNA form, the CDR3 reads TGTGCCAGCAGCTCCGGACAGGGCCTCTATGGCTACACCTTC. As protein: CASSSGQGLYGYTF.

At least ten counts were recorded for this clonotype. The CDR3 protein is CASRNPRAMHTDTQYF. In DNA, the CDR3 is TGTGCCAGCAGAAACCCCCGGGCCATGCACACAGATACGCAGTATTTT. The chain combines TRBV28 with TRBJ2-3; D is ambiguous. Trimming stripped 6 bases from V and 2 bases from J, with 18 bases between. CDR1 and CDR2 (germline): MDHEN, SYDVKM. CDR3 length equals 16 residues. The full variable domain, rest sourced from reference TRBV28 and TRBJ2-3, is DVKVTQSSRYLVKRTGEKVFLECVQDMDHENMFWYRQDPGLGLRLIYFSYDVKMKEKGDIPEGYSVSREKKERFSLILESASTNQTSMYLCASRNPRAMHTDTQYFGPGTRLTVL.

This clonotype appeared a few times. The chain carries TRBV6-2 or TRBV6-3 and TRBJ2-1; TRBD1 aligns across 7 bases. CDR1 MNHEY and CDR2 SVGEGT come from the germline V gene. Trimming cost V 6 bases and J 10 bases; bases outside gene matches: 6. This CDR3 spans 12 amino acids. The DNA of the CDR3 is TGTGCCAGCAGCCGACAGGGTTTGGAGCAGTTCTTC. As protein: CASSRQGLEQFF.

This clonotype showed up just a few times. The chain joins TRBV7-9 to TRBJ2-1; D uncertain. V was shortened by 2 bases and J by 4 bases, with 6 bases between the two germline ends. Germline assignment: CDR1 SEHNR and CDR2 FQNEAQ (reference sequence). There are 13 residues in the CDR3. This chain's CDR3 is CASSLTTYNEQFF. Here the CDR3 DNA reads TGTGCCAGCAGCTTAACCACGTACAATGAGCAGTTCTTC.

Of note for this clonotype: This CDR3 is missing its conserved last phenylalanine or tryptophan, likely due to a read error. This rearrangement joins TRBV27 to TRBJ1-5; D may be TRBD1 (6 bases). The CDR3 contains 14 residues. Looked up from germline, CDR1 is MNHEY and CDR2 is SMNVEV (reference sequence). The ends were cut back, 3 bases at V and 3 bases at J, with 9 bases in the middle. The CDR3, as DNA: TGTGCCAGCAGTTTGGGGGGCTCCAATCAGCCCCAGCATCTT. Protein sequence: CASSLGGSNQPQHL.

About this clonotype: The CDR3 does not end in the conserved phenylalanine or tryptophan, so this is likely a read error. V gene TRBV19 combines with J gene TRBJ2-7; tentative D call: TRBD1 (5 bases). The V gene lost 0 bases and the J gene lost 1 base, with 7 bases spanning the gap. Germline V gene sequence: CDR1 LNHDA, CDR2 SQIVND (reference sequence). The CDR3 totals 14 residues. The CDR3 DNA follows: TGTGCCAGTAGTATAGAAGGGGATTCCTACGAGCAGTACTCC. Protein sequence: CASSIEGDSYEQYS.

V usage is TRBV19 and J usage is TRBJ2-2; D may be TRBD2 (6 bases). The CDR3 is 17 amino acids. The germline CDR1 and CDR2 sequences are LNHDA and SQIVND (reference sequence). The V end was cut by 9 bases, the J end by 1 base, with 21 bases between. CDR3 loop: CASSIVGTRENTGELFF. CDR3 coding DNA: TGTGCCAGCTCAATCGTGGGGACTCGAGAGAACACCGGGGAGCTGTTTTTT.

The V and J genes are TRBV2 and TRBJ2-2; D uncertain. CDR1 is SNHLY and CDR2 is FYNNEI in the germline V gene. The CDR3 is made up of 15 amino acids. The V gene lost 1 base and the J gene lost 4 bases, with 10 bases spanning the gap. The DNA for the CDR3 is TGTGCCAGCAGTGAAGGGCTCCCCTCCACCGGGGAGCTGTTTTTT. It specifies CASSEGLPSTGELFF.

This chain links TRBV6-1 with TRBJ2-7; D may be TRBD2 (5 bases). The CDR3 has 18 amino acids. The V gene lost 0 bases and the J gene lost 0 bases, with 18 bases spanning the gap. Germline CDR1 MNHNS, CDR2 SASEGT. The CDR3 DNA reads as TGTGCCAGCAGTGAAGCGTTTCTGGCAGGACTTAGCTCCTACGAGCAGTACTTC. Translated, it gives CASSEAFLAGLSSYEQYF.

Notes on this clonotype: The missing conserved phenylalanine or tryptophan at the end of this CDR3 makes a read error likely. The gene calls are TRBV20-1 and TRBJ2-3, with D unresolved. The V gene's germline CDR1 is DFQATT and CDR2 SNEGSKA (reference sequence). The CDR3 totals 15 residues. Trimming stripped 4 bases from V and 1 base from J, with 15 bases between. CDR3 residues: CSAKKGGGGTDTQYL. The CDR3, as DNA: TGCAGTGCTAAGAAGGGCGGCGGTGGCACAGATACGCAGTATCTT.

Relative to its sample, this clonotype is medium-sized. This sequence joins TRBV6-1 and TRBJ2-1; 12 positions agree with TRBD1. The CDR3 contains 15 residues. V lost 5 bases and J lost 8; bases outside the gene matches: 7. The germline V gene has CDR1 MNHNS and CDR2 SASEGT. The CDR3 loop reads CASSPGQGARDEQFF. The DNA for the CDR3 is TGTGCCAGCAGTCCGGGACAGGGGGCTAGGGATGAGCAGTTCTTC.

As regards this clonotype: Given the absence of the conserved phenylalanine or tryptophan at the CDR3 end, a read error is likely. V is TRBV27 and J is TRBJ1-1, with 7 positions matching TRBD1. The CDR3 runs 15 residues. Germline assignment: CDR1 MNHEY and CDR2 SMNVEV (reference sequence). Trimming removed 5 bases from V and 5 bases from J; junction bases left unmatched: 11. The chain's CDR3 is CASSRSGGGWTEAFL. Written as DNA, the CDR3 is TGTGCCAGCAGTCGATCAGGGGGGGGGTGGACTGAAGCTTTCTTA.

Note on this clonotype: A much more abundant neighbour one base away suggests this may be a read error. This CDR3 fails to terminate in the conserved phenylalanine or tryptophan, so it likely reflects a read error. CDR3: CSAPPGGRTDTQYL. The DNA of the CDR3 is TGCAGTGCGCCTCCTGGAGGGCGCACAGATACGCAGTATCTT. The chain carries TRBV20-1 and TRBJ2-3; D perhaps matches TRBD2 (6 bases). Trimming cost V 6 bases and J 1 base, with 14 bases left between them. Germline-derived CDR1 and CDR2 are DFQATT and SNEGSKA (reference sequence). This CDR3 region has 14 residues.

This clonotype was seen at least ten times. CDR3 sequence reads: CSARLVDEQFF. The CDR3 DNA sequence: TGCAGTGCTAGACTAGTCGATGAGCAGTTCTTC. This chain connects TRBV20-1 to TRBJ2-1; D is undetermined. Germline CDR1 DFQATT, CDR2 SNEGSKA (reference sequence). There are 11 residues in the CDR3. Trimming stripped 2 bases from V and 8 bases from J, with 7 bases between.

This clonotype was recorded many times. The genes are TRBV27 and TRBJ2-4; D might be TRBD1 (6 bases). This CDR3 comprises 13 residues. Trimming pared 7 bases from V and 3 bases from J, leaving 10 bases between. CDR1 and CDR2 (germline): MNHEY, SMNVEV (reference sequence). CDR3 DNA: TGTGCCAGCATGGGACACGACAAAAACATTCAGTACTTC. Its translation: CASMGHDKNIQYF.

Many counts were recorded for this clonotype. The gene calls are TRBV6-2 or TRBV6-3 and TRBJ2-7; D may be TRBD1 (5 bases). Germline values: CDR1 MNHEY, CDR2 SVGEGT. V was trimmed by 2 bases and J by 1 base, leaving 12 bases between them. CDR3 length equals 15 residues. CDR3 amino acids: CASSYRGTVSYEQYF. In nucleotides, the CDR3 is TGTGCCAGCAGTTACAGGGGAACGGTGTCCTACGAGCAGTACTTC.

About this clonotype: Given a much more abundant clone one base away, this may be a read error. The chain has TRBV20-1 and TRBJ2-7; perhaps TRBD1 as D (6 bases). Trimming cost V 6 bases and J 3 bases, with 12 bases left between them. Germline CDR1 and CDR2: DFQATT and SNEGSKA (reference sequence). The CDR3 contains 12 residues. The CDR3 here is CSARQVHYEQYF. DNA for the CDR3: TGCAGTGCAAGACAGGTTCACTACGAGCAGTACTTC.

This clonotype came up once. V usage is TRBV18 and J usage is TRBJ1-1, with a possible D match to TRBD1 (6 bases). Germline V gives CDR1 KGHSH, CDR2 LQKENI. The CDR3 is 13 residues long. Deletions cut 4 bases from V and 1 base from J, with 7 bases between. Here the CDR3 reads CASSRGANTEAFF. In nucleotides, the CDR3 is TGTGCCAGCTCACGGGGGGCGAACACTGAAGCTTTCTTT.

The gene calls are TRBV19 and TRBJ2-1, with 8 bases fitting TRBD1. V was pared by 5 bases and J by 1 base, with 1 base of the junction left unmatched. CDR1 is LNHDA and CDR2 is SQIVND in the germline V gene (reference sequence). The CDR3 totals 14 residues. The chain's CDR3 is CASSGTGSYNEQFF. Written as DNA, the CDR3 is TGTGCCAGTAGTGGGACAGGTTCCTACAATGAGCAGTTCTTC. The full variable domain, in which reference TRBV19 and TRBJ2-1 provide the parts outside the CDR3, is DGGITQSPKYLFRKEGQNVTLSCEQNLNHDAMYWYRQDPGQGLRLIYYSQIVNDFQKGDIAEGYSVSREKKESFPLTVTSAQKNPTAFYLCASSGTGSYNEQFFGPGTRLTVL.

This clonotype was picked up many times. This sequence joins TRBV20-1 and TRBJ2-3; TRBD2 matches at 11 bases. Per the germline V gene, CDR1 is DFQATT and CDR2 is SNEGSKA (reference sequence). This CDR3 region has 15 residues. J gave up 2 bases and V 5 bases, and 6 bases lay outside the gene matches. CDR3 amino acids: CSASGTSGFTDTQYF. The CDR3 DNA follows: TGCAGTGCTTCCGGGACTAGCGGTTTCACAGATACGCAGTATTTT.

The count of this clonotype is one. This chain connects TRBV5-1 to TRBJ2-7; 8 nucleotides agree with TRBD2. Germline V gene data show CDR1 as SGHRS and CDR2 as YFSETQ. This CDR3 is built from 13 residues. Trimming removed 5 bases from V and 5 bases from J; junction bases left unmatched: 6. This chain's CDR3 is CASSSGGVNEQYF. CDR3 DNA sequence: TGCGCCAGCAGTTCGGGGGGGGTCAACGAGCAGTACTTC.

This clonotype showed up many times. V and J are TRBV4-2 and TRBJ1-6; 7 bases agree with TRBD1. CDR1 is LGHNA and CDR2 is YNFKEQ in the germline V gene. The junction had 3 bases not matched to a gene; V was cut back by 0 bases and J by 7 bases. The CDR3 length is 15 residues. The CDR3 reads CASSQDQGGNSPLHF. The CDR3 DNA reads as TGTGCCAGCAGCCAAGATCAAGGGGGCAATTCACCCCTCCACTTT.

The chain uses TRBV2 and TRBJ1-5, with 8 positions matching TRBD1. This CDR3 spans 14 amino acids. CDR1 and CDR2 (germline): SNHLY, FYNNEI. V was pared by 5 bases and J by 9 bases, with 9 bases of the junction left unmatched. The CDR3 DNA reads TGTGCCAGCAGTCCCGACAGGGGATATCGGCCCCAGCATTTT. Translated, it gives CASSPDRGYRPQHF.

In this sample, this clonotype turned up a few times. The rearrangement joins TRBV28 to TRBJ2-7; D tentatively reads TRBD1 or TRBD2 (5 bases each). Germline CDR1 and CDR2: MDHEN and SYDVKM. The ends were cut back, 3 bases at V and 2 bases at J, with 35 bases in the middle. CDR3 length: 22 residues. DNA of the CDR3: TGTGCCAGCAGTTTCAACACCCCCCAACAGGAATATAGGGGCGGGTTGCCCTACGAGCAGTACTTC. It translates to CASSFNTPQQEYRGGLPYEQYF.